These T cell receptor beta chains were read from a single sample in a study of blood T cells in healthy people across ages. TCRdb passed the 5' RACE reads through MiXCR, listing each CDR3 protein once. The sample lists roughly 720,000 distinct CDR3 sequences, less than 70% seen once, with around 40% in the top ten. Sequencing was performed on blood. Receptors originate from a man older than 75 in good health. CDR3s include the opening cysteine and the closing phenylalanine or tryptophan.

V	J	CDR3
TRBV27	TRBJ2-1	CASGRLAGGLYNEQFF
TRBV12-3/TRBV12-4	-	CASSLTGAEQYF
TRBV2	TRBJ1-1	CASNSNTEAFF
TRBV27	TRBJ2-1	CASSAWGLAGENEQFF
TRBV7-8	TRBJ2-1	CASSPFGLAGYNEQFF
TRBV29-1	TRBJ2-7	CSVRIPGRRGSYEQYF
TRBV29-1	TRBJ2-7	CSVTGTPYEQYF
TRBV25-1	TRBJ2-1	CASSVGGRLAAWGYNEQFF
TRBV30	TRBJ2-5	CAGGPDQETQNF
TRBV5-1	TRBJ2-1	CASSWTSGARVVNEQFF
TRBV9	-	CASSVVPLAGIDEQYF